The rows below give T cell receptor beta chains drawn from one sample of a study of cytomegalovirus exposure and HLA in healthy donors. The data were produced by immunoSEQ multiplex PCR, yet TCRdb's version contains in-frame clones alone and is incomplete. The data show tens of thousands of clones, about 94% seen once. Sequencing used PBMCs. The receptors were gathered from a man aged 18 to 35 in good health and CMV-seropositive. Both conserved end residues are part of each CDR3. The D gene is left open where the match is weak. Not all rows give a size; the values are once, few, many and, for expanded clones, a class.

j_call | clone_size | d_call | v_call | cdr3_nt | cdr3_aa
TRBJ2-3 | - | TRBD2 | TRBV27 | TGTGCCAGCAGTTTATCGTCACTAGCGGGAGGGTGGACAGATACGCAGTATTTT | CASSLSSLAGGWTDTQYF
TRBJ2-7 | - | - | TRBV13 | TGTGCCAGCAGCCCCATGCGGGCTGCATACGAGCAGTACTTC | CASSPMRAAYEQYF
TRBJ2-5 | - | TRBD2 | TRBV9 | TGTGCCAGCAGCGTAGTAGGGACTACCGCGAGGGTCGAGACCCAGTACTTC | CASSVVGTTARVETQYF
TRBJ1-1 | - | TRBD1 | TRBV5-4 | TGTGCCAGCAGCTTTAGCCTTACAGGGGCCACTGAAGCTTTCTTT | CASSFSLTGATEAFF
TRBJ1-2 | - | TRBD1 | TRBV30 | TGTGCCTGGAGTAGGTCTGGGACAGGGGGCAGCTATGGCTACACCTTC | CAWSRSGTGGSYGYTF
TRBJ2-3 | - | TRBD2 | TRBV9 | TGTGCCAGCAGCGTACAGGGCGGGAGTAACGCAGATACGCAGTATTTT | CASSVQGGSNADTQYF
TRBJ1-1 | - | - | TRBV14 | TGTGCCAGCAGCCAAGAGAATTGGGGGGATGGATTTTCTGAAGCTTTCTTT | CASSQENWGDGFSEAFF
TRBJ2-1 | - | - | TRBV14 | TGTGCCAGCAGCCAAGTATCGGGGATTAATGAGCAGTTCTTC | CASSQVSGINEQFF
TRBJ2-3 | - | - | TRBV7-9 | TGTGCCAGCAGCTTTTCACACCTTGACACAGATACGCAGTATTTT | CASSFSHLDTDTQYF
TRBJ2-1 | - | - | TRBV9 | TGTGCCAGCAGCGTAGGAGTTGTACCCCATGAGCAGTTCTTC | CASSVGVVPHEQFF
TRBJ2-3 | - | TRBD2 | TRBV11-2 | TGTGCCAGCAGCGTAAGACTAGCGGGACCTAACACAGATACGCAGTATTTT | CASSVRLAGPNTDTQYF
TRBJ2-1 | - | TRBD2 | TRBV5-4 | TGTGCCAGCAGCCGATATGCAGGGAGCCGACTAGCGGACCCCAATGAGCAGTTCTTC | CASSRYAGSRLADPNEQFF
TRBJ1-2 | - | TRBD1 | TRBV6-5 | TGTGCCAGCAGTTACTCGTCAGGGGGTGATGGCTACACCTTC | CASSYSSGGDGYTF
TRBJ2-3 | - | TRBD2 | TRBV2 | TGTGCCAGCAGTGAAGCGAAGCTAGCGGGAGCTCGGGATACGCAGTATTTT | CASSEAKLAGARDTQYF
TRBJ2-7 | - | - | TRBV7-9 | TGTGCCAGCAGCCCGATGGACAGAACCTACGAGCAGTACTTC | CASSPMDRTYEQYF
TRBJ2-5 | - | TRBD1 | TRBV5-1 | TGCGCCAGCAGCACCCAGACAGGGAACCAAGAGACCCAGTACTTC | CASSTQTGNQETQYF
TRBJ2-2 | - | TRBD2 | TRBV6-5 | TGTGCCAGCAAAGCCGGACTAGCTGCCACCGGGGAGCTGTTTTTT | CASKAGLAATGELFF
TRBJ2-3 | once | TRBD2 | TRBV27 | TGTGCCAGCAGTTCACTGGGACTAGCGGGAGGCTCCACAGATACGCAGTATTTT | CASSSLGLAGGSTDTQYF
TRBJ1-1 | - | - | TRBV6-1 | TGTGCCAGCAGTGGAGGCCTTACAGGGAGGGCTGAAGCTTTCTTT | CASSGGLTGRAEAFF
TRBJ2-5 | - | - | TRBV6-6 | TGTGCCAGCAGACAGCTTGCAGGACAAGAGACCCAGTACTTC | CASRQLAGQETQYF
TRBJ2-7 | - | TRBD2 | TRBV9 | TGTGCCAGCAGCCCCGGGACTAGCGTCTCCTACGAGCAGTACTTC | CASSPGTSVSYEQYF
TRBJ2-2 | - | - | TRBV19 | TGTGCCAGTATGAGACTAGTTGGAACCGGGGAGCTGTTTTTT | CASMRLVGTGELFF
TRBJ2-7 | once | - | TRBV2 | TGTGCCAGTAGTTCGGGCGAGCAGTACTTC | CASSSGEQYF
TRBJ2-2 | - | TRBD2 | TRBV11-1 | TGTGCCAGCAGCTACCCTAGCGGGAGAATCACCGGGGAGCTGTTTTTT | CASSYPSGRITGELFF
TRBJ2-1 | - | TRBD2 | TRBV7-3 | TGTGCCAGCAGCTTAGGAGGAGCGGGAGGCTACAATGAGCAGTTCTTC | CASSLGGAGGYNEQFF
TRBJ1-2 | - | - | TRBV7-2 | TGTGCCAGCAGCTTACTTTCAGGCGGGATTAACTATGGCTACACCTTC | CASSLLSGGINYGYTF